Shown below are 29 T cell receptor beta chains from a single sample sequenced in a study of T cell changes during pregnancy in multiple sclerosis. TCRdb's table, derived via immunoSEQ multiplex PCR, lists solely in-frame clones and lacks some. The sample holds 25,000 to 35,000 clones, about 87% seen once. The source was CD8+ T cells from peripheral blood mononuclear cells, collected in the first trimester of pregnancy. The origin of the receptors is a female donor with multiple sclerosis, enrolled in a pregnancy study.

The J gene is TRBJ2-7, the V gene TRBV29-1, with TRBD1 matching over 10 bases. The germline V gene has CDR1 SQVTM and CDR2 ANQGSEA. The CDR3 loop spans 14 amino acids. Trimming took 3 bases from V and 3 from J; bases not matched to a gene: 5. For the CDR3, the DNA is TGCAGCGTTGAGTCGGGACAGGGGTTCTACGAGCAGTACTTC. This sequence encodes CSVESGQGFYEQYF.

The chain links TRBV2 to TRBJ2-3; 8 bases are shared with TRBD2. This CDR3 is built from 15 residues. Germline values: CDR1 SNHLY, CDR2 FYNNEI. The trim removed 3 bases at V and 2 bases at J, leaving 4 bases unmatched. CDR3 loop: CASSDRRGVTDTQYF. CDR3 bases: TGTGCCAGCAGTGATAGGCGGGGGGTCACAGATACGCAGTATTTT. Based on the CDR3 plus reference TRBV2 and TRBJ2-3, the full variable domain is EPEVTQTPSHQVTQMGQEVILRCVPISNHLYFYWYRQILGQKVEFLVSFYNNEISEKSEIFDDQFSVERPDGSNFTLKIRSTKLEDSAMYFCASSDRRGVTDTQYFGPGTRLTVL.

The rearrangement joins TRBV30 to TRBJ2-7; D is perhaps TRBD2 (5 bases). Trimming removed 5 bases from V and 2 bases from J, with 22 bases in between. The CDR3 length is 16 residues. CDR1 is GTSNPN, CDR2 SVGIG, per germline (reference sequence). The CDR3 DNA sequence: TGTGCCTGGGGAGGCCCCATGGCGGCGCTTCCCTACGAGCAGTACTTC. This codes for CAWGGPMAALPYEQYF.

This clone was seen a few times. V usage is TRBV21-1 and J usage is TRBJ2-1; TRBD2, the table's D call, lacks a check against the DNA. TRBV21-1 is noted as a pseudogene. The CDR3 sequence is 19 residues long. The CDR3 nucleotides are TGTGCCAGCAGCTCCAGACTAGCGGGAGGGAATAGCTCCTACAATGAGCAGTTCTTC. The encoded protein is CASSSRLAGGNSSYNEQFF.

V gene TRBV9 combines with J gene TRBJ2-1, with TRBD1 matching 12 bases. From germline, CDR1 is SGDLS and CDR2 YYNGEE. The V segment lost 2 bases and the J segment 8 bases; nucleotides outside the gene matches: 8. The CDR3 loop spans 16 amino acids. CDR3 protein: CASSVSGTGGRDEQFF. The CDR3 DNA follows: TGTGCCAGCAGCGTGTCCGGGACAGGGGGCCGGGATGAGCAGTTCTTC.

The chain uses TRBV15 and TRBJ1-2, with 9 bases matching TRBD1. This CDR3 has 13 amino acids. With 8 bases clipped from V and 3 bases from J, the junction kept 4 bases outside the gene matches. The germline CDR1 and CDR2 sequences are LNHNV and YYDKDF (reference sequence). The CDR3 DNA follows: TGTGCCACCGCGGACAGGGGCGACTATGGCTACACCTTC. It is translated as CATADRGDYGYTF.

This rearrangement joins TRBV5-6 to TRBJ1-2; 9 bases line up with TRBD1. The CDR3 length is 16 residues. Germline assignment: CDR1 SGHDT and CDR2 YYEEEE. V gave up 2 bases and J gave up 1 base; unmatched junction bases: 6. CDR3 DNA: TGTGCCAGCAGCTTACCCCCGGGACAGGGTAACTATGGCTACACCTTC. Its translation: CASSLPPGQGNYGYTF.

The genes are TRBV7-9 and TRBJ1-4, with D tentatively TRBD1 (6 bases). Deletions cut 7 bases from V and 1 base from J, with 7 bases between. Germline V gives CDR1 SEHNR, CDR2 FQNEAQ (reference sequence). The CDR3 totals 13 residues. DNA of the CDR3: TGTGCCAGCACACAGGGAACTAATGAAAAACTGTTTTTT. Residues: CASTQGTNEKLFF.

Notes on this clone: Other nucleotide sequences from this sample produce the same CDR3. The rearrangement uses TRBV4-3 and TRBJ1-1; no reliable D call. Trimming took off 0 bases at V and 1 base at J, with 9 bases between the two ends. Looked up from germline, CDR1 is LGHNA and CDR2 is YSLEER. The CDR3 length is 15 residues. CDR3 sequence (DNA): TGCGCCAGCAGCCAAGATGGCACGCCGAACACTGAAGCTTTCTTT. It encodes CASSQDGTPNTEAFF.

The rearrangement joins TRBV7-9 to TRBJ1-1; D might be TRBD1 (6 bases). CDR3 length: 15 residues. Trimming pared 5 bases from V and 5 bases from J, leaving 18 bases between. CDR1 is SEHNR, CDR2 FQNEAQ, per germline (reference sequence). The CDR3 bases are TGTGCCAGCAGCCTTGTAGGCGGGGGCGCAACTGAAGCTTTCTTT. Translated: CASSLVGGGATEAFF.

The V gene is TRBV21-1, the J gene TRBJ2-3; no check of the table's D call, TRBD2, against the DNA was made. TRBV21-1 is labeled a pseudogene. This CDR3 contains 16 residues. The CDR3 sequence is CASSKRKEQLLDTQYF. In DNA form, the CDR3 reads TGTGCCAGCAGCAAAAGGAAGGAGCAGCTGTTAGATACGCAGTATTTT.

The chain combines TRBV7-9 with TRBJ2-1, with D possibly being TRBD2 (5 bases). V was clipped by 6 bases and J by 4 bases, with 19 bases between them. The CDR3 is made up of 16 amino acids. In germline, CDR1 is SEHNR, CDR2 FQNEAQ (reference sequence). The CDR3 DNA is TGTGCCAGCAGACACACTATAGAGGGCTTATACAATGAGCAGTTCTTC. Encoded protein: CASRHTIEGLYNEQFF.

The DNA of the CDR3 is TGTGCCAGCAGCTTAGTTTTTGGCAGTTTGTATTCACCCCTCCACTTT. This codes for CASSLVFGSLYSPLHF. The chain has TRBV11-2 and TRBJ1-6; no clear D. The ends were cut back, 1 base at V and 8 bases at J, with 15 bases in the middle. The CDR3 spans 16 residues. Looked up from germline, CDR1 is SGHAT and CDR2 is FQNNGV.

The chain joins TRBV5-6 to TRBJ1-1; D unresolved. The length of the CDR3 is 12 residues. V was cut by 1 base and J by 6 bases, with 7 bases left in between. Germline assignment: CDR1 SGHDT and CDR2 YYEEEE. The CDR3 DNA reads as TGTGCCAGCAGCTTGAGAGGGTCTGAAGCTTTCTTT. Translation gives CASSLRGSEAFF.

This rearrangement joins TRBV6-4 to TRBJ2-1; 10 nucleotides match TRBD2. Per the germline V gene, CDR1 is MRHNA and CDR2 is SNTAGT. The CDR3 runs to 16 residues. The V and J ends lost 2 bases and 3 bases, in that order; junction bases with no gene match: 4. CDR3 residues: CASSDDASGGYNEQFF. CDR3 bases: TGTGCCAGCAGTGACGACGCTAGCGGGGGCTACAATGAGCAGTTCTTC.

The gene calls are TRBV13 and TRBJ2-5; 12 bases map to TRBD2. Germline trimming cut 5 bases from V and 5 bases from J; bases unmatched to any gene: 9. There are 16 residues in the CDR3. Germline V CDR1 and CDR2: PRHDT, FYEKMQ (reference sequence). This CDR3 reads CASSNRTSGITETQYF. The CDR3 bases are TGTGCCAGCAGCAATAGGACTAGCGGGATTACGGAGACCCAGTACTTC.

V is TRBV7-2 and J is TRBJ2-3; 7 nucleotides match TRBD2. V was clipped by 5 bases and J by 6 bases; unmatched bases: 8. Germline lookup yields CDR1 SGHTA and CDR2 FQGNSA. The CDR3 spans 14 residues. The CDR3 nucleotides are TGTGCCAGCAGCCTTTTAGGACTAGGGGATACGCAGTATTTT. Amino acid sequence: CASSLLGLGDTQYF.

The chain couples TRBV9 to TRBJ2-2; perhaps TRBD2 as D (5 bases). V lost 0 bases and J lost 3, with 15 bases in between. Germline V gives CDR1 SGDLS, CDR2 YYNGEE. The CDR3 covers 17 residues. The CDR3 loop reads CASSVEDEGSDTGELFF. CDR3 nucleotides: TGTGCCAGCAGCGTAGAGGATGAGGGCTCAGACACCGGGGAGCTGTTTTTT.

This chain connects TRBV30 to TRBJ2-2; 12 bases are a match to TRBD2. Germline CDR1 and CDR2: GTSNPN and SVGIG (reference sequence). The CDR3 runs 16 residues. Trimming took 0 bases from V and 8 from J; bases not matched to a gene: 7. Written as DNA, the CDR3 is TGTGCCTGGAGTGTACTCACTAGCGGGGGGTCGGGGGAGCTGTTTTTT. Translating it yields CAWSVLTSGGSGELFF.

This sequence joins TRBV19 and TRBJ2-4; 7 bases agree with TRBD1. V dropped 6 bases and J dropped 7; count of bases not matched to a gene: 9. Per the germline V gene, CDR1 is LNHDA and CDR2 is SQIVND (reference sequence). The CDR3 spans 14 residues. CDR3 amino acids: CASSNPTGDNIQYF. DNA for the CDR3: TGTGCCAGTAGCAATCCAACAGGGGATAACATTCAGTACTTC.

The chain employs TRBV6-1 and TRBJ2-1; 10 positions match TRBD2. CDR1 is MNHNS, CDR2 SASEGT, per germline. The CDR3 is made up of 15 amino acids. After removal of 6 bases from V and 6 bases from J, the junction contained 8 bases not matched to a gene. The DNA of the CDR3 is TGTGCCAGCAGAAGACGGCCTAGCGGGGGCAATGAGCAGTTCTTC. Its translation is CASRRRPSGGNEQFF.

J is TRBJ2-3 and V is TRBV7-9; D is possibly TRBD2 (6 bases). Germline V gene lookup returns CDR1 SEHNR and CDR2 FQNEAQ (reference sequence). The V and J ends lost 2 bases and 4 bases respectively, with 10 bases between them. This CDR3 spans 14 amino acids. The CDR3 reads CASSLNSGADTQYF. The CDR3 DNA follows: TGTGCCAGCAGCTTAAATTCGGGAGCAGATACGCAGTATTTT.

The chain is built from TRBV4-2 and TRBJ2-7; TRBD2 agrees at 14 bases. CDR3 size: 17 residues. The ends lost 4 bases at V and 1 base at J; junction bases unmatched: 6. Germline-derived CDR1 and CDR2 are LGHNA and YNFKEQ. DNA of the CDR3: TGTGCCAGCAGCCCTGGGACTAGCGGGAGACCGTCCTACGAGCAGTACTTC. Residues: CASSPGTSGRPSYEQYF.

V and J are TRBV7-9 and TRBJ2-2; D is perhaps TRBD1 (6 bases). V lost 5 bases and J 6 bases, leaving 16 bases between the germline ends. This CDR3 has 15 residues. Germline assignment: CDR1 SEHNR and CDR2 FQNEAQ (reference sequence). CDR3 residues: CASSPGTRQAGELFF. CDR3 DNA: TGTGCCAGCAGCCCCGGGACCAGACAGGCCGGGGAGCTGTTTTTT.

There are a few counts of this clone. The sample holds other DNA sequences that translate to the same CDR3. V usage is TRBV27 and J usage is TRBJ2-7; maybe TRBD2 (5 bases). CDR1 is MNHEY and CDR2 is SMNVEV in the germline V gene (reference sequence). The V end lost 0 bases, the J end lost 4 bases, and 7 bases lay between the germline ends. CDR3 length: 13 residues. This CDR3 is CASSLSPGYEQYF. DNA for the CDR3: TGTGCCAGCAGTTTATCCCCGGGGTACGAGCAGTACTTC.

This chain links TRBV4-3 with TRBJ1-1; the D is unclear. The CDR3 has 13 residues. V lost 4 bases, J lost 1 base, and 7 bases lay in between. Germline V gene sequence: CDR1 LGHNA, CDR2 YSLEER. The CDR3 reads CASSPTENTEAFF. CDR3 DNA: TGCGCCAGCAGCCCCACAGAGAACACTGAAGCTTTCTTT.

The table lists this clone with a count of one. This chain connects TRBV5-4 to TRBJ1-1, with a possible D match to TRBD1 (5 bases). V was clipped by 4 bases and J by 0 bases, with 13 bases between them. The CDR3 consists of 15 residues. Germline V gene sequence: CDR1 SGHNT, CDR2 YYREEE (reference sequence). Here the CDR3 DNA reads TGTGCCAGCAGCGAGGGGACGGGAGTGAACACTGAAGCTTTCTTT. Translated, it gives CASSEGTGVNTEAFF.

The J gene is TRBJ1-5, the V gene TRBV19; tentative D call: TRBD1 (6 bases). In germline, CDR1 is LNHDA, CDR2 SQIVND (reference sequence). Trimming cost V 3 bases and J 4 bases, with 10 bases left between them. The CDR3 consists of 14 residues. CDR3: CASSIRDMNQPQHF. The CDR3 DNA is TGTGCCAGTAGTATCCGGGACATGAATCAGCCCCAGCATTTT.

The rearrangement uses TRBV5-6 and TRBJ2-1; 10 bases match TRBD2. Trimming at V came to 7 bases and at J to 7 bases, leaving 11 bases not matched to a gene. The CDR3 totals 15 residues. Germline CDR1 reads SGHDT; CDR2 reads YYEEEE. CDR3 region: CASGDLAGDPNEQFF. CDR3 nucleotide sequence: TGTGCCAGCGGGGACCTAGCGGGAGATCCTAATGAGCAGTTCTTC.